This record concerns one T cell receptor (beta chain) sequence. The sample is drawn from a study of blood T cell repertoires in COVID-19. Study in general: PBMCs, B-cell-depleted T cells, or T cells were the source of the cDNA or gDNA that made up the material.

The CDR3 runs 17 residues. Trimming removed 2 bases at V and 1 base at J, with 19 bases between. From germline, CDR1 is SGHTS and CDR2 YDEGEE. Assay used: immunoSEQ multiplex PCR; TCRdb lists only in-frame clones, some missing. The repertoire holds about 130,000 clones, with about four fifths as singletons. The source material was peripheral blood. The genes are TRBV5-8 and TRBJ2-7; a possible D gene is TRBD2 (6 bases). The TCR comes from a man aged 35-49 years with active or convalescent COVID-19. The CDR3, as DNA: TGTGCCAGCAGCTTAGCCCTAGTGACGGGACTTTCCTACGAGCAGTACTTC. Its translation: CASSLALVTGLSYEQYF.